One and the same sample provided the 28 T cell receptor beta chains below, sequenced in a study of esophageal squamous cell carcinoma under preoperative chemotherapy. TCRdb re-called the PCR reads through MiXCR, storing one row per CDR3 protein. This sample has over 14,000 distinct CDR3 sequences, with less than 65% found just once. Time point defined: before preoperative PTX-NDP chemotherapy. Sample collection occurred from a patient given preoperative chemotherapy. These TCRs come from a human donor with esophageal squamous cell carcinoma. The donor label of this sample is uncertain.

The V call is TRBV6-1, the J call TRBJ2-1; weak D call: TRBD2 (6 bases). The germline V gene encodes CDR1 MNHNS and CDR2 SASEGT. V lost 6 bases and J lost 7, with 13 bases in between. The CDR3 runs 13 residues. This chain's CDR3 is CASSTFRGNEQFF. CDR3 nucleotide sequence: TGTGCCAGCAGCACTTTCCGGGGGAATGAGCAGTTCTTC.

The sample holds a few counts of this clonotype. The V gene is TRBV6-2 or TRBV6-3, the J gene TRBJ2-3; 14 bases map to TRBD2. This CDR3 region has 15 residues. Per the germline V gene, CDR1 is MNHEY and CDR2 is SVGEGT. The V and J ends lost 7 bases and 7 bases, in that order; junction bases with no gene match: 7. The CDR3 DNA sequence: TGTGCCAGCATGCGGGGACTAGCGGGGGCGTATACGCAGTATTTT. Its translation: CASMRGLAGAYTQYF.

CDR3 amino acids: CASSEPGTDSQYF. The CDR3 bases are TGCGCCAGCAGTGAGCCGGGGACGGACTCACAGTATTTT. The V gene is TRBV10-1, the J gene TRBJ2-3; either TRBD1 or TRBD2 may supply D (5 bases each). Between the trimmed V and J ends, which lost 2 bases and 12 bases, there was a span of 15 bases. There are 13 residues in the CDR3. The V gene's germline CDR1 is WNHNN and CDR2 SYGVQD (reference sequence).

V is TRBV14 and J is TRBJ1-4, with TRBD1 identical over 10 bases. CDR1 is SGHDN, CDR2 FVKESK, per germline. J was trimmed by 10 bases and V by 0 bases; bases with no gene match: 5. This CDR3 contains 15 residues. The CDR3 region is CASSQEGQGRRKLFF. In DNA form, the CDR3 reads TGTGCCAGCAGCCAAGAGGGACAGGGGAGAAGAAAACTGTTTTTT.

This chain uses TRBV23-1 with TRBJ2-7; the match to TRBD1 covers 9 bases. TRBV23-1 is designated an ORF whose function remains uncertain. The CDR3 extends over 15 amino acids. The junction had 5 bases not matched to a gene; V was cut back by 3 bases and J by 2 bases. DNA for the CDR3: TGCGCCAGCAGTCAGTCAGGACAGGGGACCTACGAGCAGTACTTC. Translation gives CASSQSGQGTYEQYF.

This rearrangement joins TRBV6-1 to TRBJ2-1; 10 bases match TRBD1. The end of the DNA aligns better with TRBJ2-7, so the J call may be wrong. There are 14 residues in the CDR3. CDR1 MNHNS and CDR2 SASEGT come from the germline V gene. The CDR3 bases are TGTGCCAGCAGGATAACCGGGACAGGGGACGAGCAGTACTTC. Encoded protein: CASRITGTGDEQYF.

With regard to this clonotype: A junction boundary mismatches the germline segment, possibly from a read error. This chain joins TRBV11-3 and TRBJ2-3; D is perhaps TRBD1 (6 bases). The CDR3 contains 14 residues. Germline values: CDR1 SGHNT, CDR2 YENEEA. The CDR3 DNA reads TGTGCCAGCAGGGGAGAAGGGGGAAAAAACACGCAGTATTTC. It specifies CASRGEGGKNTQYF. The full variable domain, its missing parts supplied by reference TRBV11-3 and TRBJ2-3, is EAGVVQSPRYKIIEKKQPVAFWCNPISGHNTLYWYLQNLGQGPELLIRYENEEAVDDSQLPKDRFSAERLKGVDSTLKIQPAELGDSAVYLCASRGEGGKNTQYFGPGTRLTVL.

Comments on this clonotype: The junction and the germline gene differ at one end; a read error may be behind it. The rearrangement joins TRBV6-1 to TRBJ2-2; D may match TRBD1 or TRBD2 (5 bases each). The germline gives CDR1 MNHNS, CDR2 SASEGT. The CDR3 has 14 residues. CDR3 in DNA: TGTGCGGGCCGCCAGGGAGTCAGCACCGGGACGCTGTATTTT. It translates to CAGRQGVSTGTLYF.

This clonotype turned up a few times. This chain uses TRBV7-8 with TRBJ1-5; D unclear. Trimming cost V 4 bases and J 4 bases, with 11 bases left between them. Per the germline V gene, CDR1 is SGHVS and CDR2 is FQNEAQ. This CDR3 is 14 amino acids long. The CDR3: CASSSSSGNQPQHF. The CDR3 DNA reads TGTGCCAGCAGCTCCTCGTCCGGGAATCAGCCCCAGCATTTT.

Concerning this clonotype: One end of the junction does not line up with germline, which may come from a read error. The V gene is TRBV7-2, the J gene TRBJ2-1; TRBD2 matches at 8 bases. The J call may not be correct, given that the DNA end is closer to TRBJ2-7. The CDR3 extends over 13 amino acids. Germline CDR1 reads SGHTA; CDR2 reads FQGNSA. Written as DNA, the CDR3 is TGTGCCAGCAGCCTAGCGGGTTACAATGAGCAGTACTTC. Protein sequence: CASSLAGYNEQYF.

About this clonotype itself: Given a much more abundant clone one base away, this may be a read error. The CDR3 bases are TGTGCCAGCAGGTACCGGCTAGCCAAAAACATTCAGTTCTTC. It yields the protein CASRYRLAKNIQFF. The rearrangement uses TRBV6-4 and TRBJ2-1, with D maybe TRBD2 (5 bases). The CDR3 is 14 residues long. Trimming stripped 6 bases from V and 13 bases from J, with 22 bases between. Germline assignment: CDR1 MRHNA and CDR2 SNTAGT.

This clonotype was recorded once. The chain couples TRBV7-2 to TRBJ2-1; the D gene is possibly TRBD2 (5 bases). The better agreement between TRBJ2-5 and the DNA end casts doubt on the J call. This CDR3 is 12 amino acids long. Germline values: CDR1 SGHTA, CDR2 FQGNSA. CDR3 sequence reads: CASSFRGETQYF. For the CDR3, the DNA is TGTGCCAGCAGCTTCCGCGGGGAGACCCAGTACTTC.

This clonotype has a handful of counts. A much larger clone lies a single base off, so this may be a read error. This chain links TRBV6-1 with TRBJ2-1, with 11 bases matching TRBD2. TRBJ2-7 explains the end of the DNA better; the J call may be wrong. In germline, CDR1 is MNHNS, CDR2 SASEGT. The CDR3 spans 15 residues. CDR3 region: CASSVAGGLYNEQYF. The CDR3 bases are TGTGCCAGCAGCGTAGCGGGAGGGCTTTACAATGAGCAGTACTTC.

The chain combines TRBV6-1 with TRBJ2-7; 7 bases map to TRBD1. CDR1 is MNHNS and CDR2 is SASEGT in the germline V gene. The length of the CDR3 is 14 residues. V lost 6 bases and J lost 6; bases outside the gene matches: 11. The chain's CDR3 is CASSPRGTVREQYF. In nucleotides, the CDR3 is TGTGCCAGCAGCCCTAGGGGGACAGTCCGCGAGCAGTACTTC.

This clonotype was seen a few times. The chain couples TRBV11-2 to TRBJ1-6; 12 nucleotides agree with TRBD1. This CDR3 comprises 16 residues. Germline trimming cut 4 bases from V and 8 bases from J; bases unmatched to any gene: 6. Germline loops: CDR1 SGHAT, CDR2 FQNNGV. CDR3 in DNA: TGTGCCAGCAGCTCCGGGACAGGGGGCTACTATTCACCCCTCCACTTT. Amino acids: CASSSGTGGYYSPLHF.

Regarding this clonotype: A junction end diverges from the germline sequence, so it may reflect a read error. V gene TRBV7-2 combines with J gene TRBJ2-3, with 7 positions matching TRBD2. From germline, CDR1 is SGHTA and CDR2 FQGNSA. This CDR3 spans 14 amino acids. CDR3 nucleotide sequence: TGTGCGGGCAGCGGGGCCAGTGACGTAGAGACGCAGTATTTC. This translates into CAGSGASDVETQYF.

The V and J genes are TRBV11-1 and TRBJ2-3; maybe TRBD2 (6 bases). Gene TRBJ2-5 matches the end of the DNA better, so the J call may be wrong. There are 14 residues in the CDR3. CDR1 is SGHAT and CDR2 is FQDESV in the germline V gene (reference sequence). CDR3 in DNA: TGTGCCAGCAGCTTAGATGGAGGGTATGAGACCCAGTACTTC. It is translated as CASSLDGGYETQYF.

The sample holds many counts of this clonotype. This chain's CDR3 is CASSLSGSGGNQETQYF. The CDR3 DNA reads TGTGCCAGCAGCTTATCAGGGTCAGGGGGCAACCAAGAGACCCAGTACTTC. The rearrangement links TRBV7-2 to TRBJ2-5; TRBD1 matches 8 bases. V gave up 2 bases and J gave up 0 bases; unmatched junction bases: 8. The CDR3 totals 17 residues. Germline assignment: CDR1 SGHTA and CDR2 FQGNSA.

V is TRBV7-2 and J is TRBJ2-5; D remains unclear. The tail of the sequence fits TRBJ2-1 better, so the J call may be wrong. Germline V gives CDR1 SGHTA, CDR2 FQGNSA. CDR3 length: 12 residues. In DNA, the CDR3 is TGTGCCAGCAGCTTTGGTCGGGTTGAGCAGTTCTTC. Translating gives CASSFGRVEQFF.

The V gene is TRBV27, the J gene TRBJ2-2, with no clear D. Looked up from germline, CDR1 is MNHEY and CDR2 is SMNVEV (reference sequence). V lost 2 bases and J 1 base, leaving 5 bases between the germline ends. The CDR3 consists of 14 residues. This CDR3 reads CASSLIQNTGELFF. The CDR3 DNA reads as TGTGCCAGCAGTTTAATCCAGAACACCGGGGAGCTGTTTTTT.

For this clonotype: At one boundary the junction diverges from the germline segment, which might be a read error. The chain links TRBV6-1 to TRBJ2-2, with 7 bases lining up with TRBD1. In germline, CDR1 is MNHNS, CDR2 SASEGT. The CDR3 length is 14 residues. DNA for the CDR3: TGTGCGGGCAGCCTGGGAGTCAACACAGGGGAGCTGTATTTT. This sequence encodes CAGSLGVNTGELYF.

This clonotype has just a few counts. This may be a read error, as it is one base from a much larger clone. This rearrangement joins TRBV7-6 to TRBJ2-1; tentative D call: TRBD2 (6 bases). V was pared by 5 bases and J by 12 bases, with 17 bases between. This CDR3 spans 13 amino acids. CDR1 SGHVS and CDR2 FNYEAQ come from the germline V gene. CDR3 DNA: TGTGCCAGCAGCGAAGGGACTGCCGGGGGGCAGTTCTTC. As protein: CASSEGTAGGQFF.

Regarding this clonotype: A much larger clone differs from this one at a single base, so this may be a read error. The chain employs TRBV6-4 and TRBJ2-5; 9 bases align to TRBD2. CDR3 size: 18 residues. Looked up from germline, CDR1 is MRHNA and CDR2 is SNTAGT. After removal of 6 bases from V and 11 bases from J, the junction contained 25 bases not matched to a gene. The CDR3 here is CASSPRVQAGGPFNEQYF. CDR3 in DNA: TGTGCCAGCAGCCCCCGGGTTCAAGCGGGAGGCCCTTTCAATGAGCAGTACTTC.

The chain employs TRBV6-5 and TRBJ2-1; a weak D match, TRBD2 (6 bases). The DNA end is a closer match to TRBJ2-7, so the J assignment may be wrong. Germline-derived CDR1 and CDR2 are MNHEY and SVGAGI. This CDR3 region has 12 residues. This CDR3 reads CASSYAGSEQYF. The CDR3 DNA reads as TGTGCCAGCAGTTACGCGGGGTCCGAGCAGTACTTC.

The chain combines TRBV6-2 or TRBV6-3 with TRBJ2-1, with 16 positions matching TRBD2. The V segment lost 3 bases and the J segment 6 bases; nucleotides outside the gene matches: 5. Germline-derived CDR1 and CDR2 are MNHEY and SVGEGT. The CDR3 is 17 residues long. CDR3 residues: CASSYFGTSGRANEQFF. CDR3 sequence (DNA): TGTGCCAGCAGTTATTTTGGGACTAGCGGGAGGGCCAATGAGCAGTTCTTC.

This clonotype occurred a few times. J is TRBJ1-1 and V is TRBV6-1; D not resolved. V shed 2 bases and J shed 10 bases, with 8 bases lying between them. Per germline, CDR1 MNHNS and CDR2 SASEGT. This CDR3 has 11 residues. This CDR3 is CASSEPLGAFF. DNA for the CDR3: TGTGCCAGCAGTGAACCACTCGGAGCTTTCTTT.

The chain has TRBV7-2 and TRBJ2-5; D ambiguous. Germline V gene data show CDR1 as SGHTA and CDR2 as FQGNSA. The CDR3 is 14 residues long. Trimming stripped 5 bases from V and 11 bases from J, with 21 bases between. The CDR3 region is CASSATNSYNEQYF. CDR3 DNA: TGTGCCAGCAGCGCGACCAATTCCTACAATGAGCAGTACTTC.

Turning to this clonotype: A junction end diverges from the germline sequence, so it may reflect a read error. The chain has TRBV7-2 and TRBJ2-3; TRBD2 matches 10 bases. CDR3 size: 14 residues. The germline V gene has CDR1 SGHTA and CDR2 FQGNSA. In DNA, the CDR3 is TGTGCCAGCAGCTTAGGGGGTAGCGGGAGGTCGCAGTTCTTT. Protein product: CASSLGGSGRSQFF. Supplemented by reference TRBV7-2 and TRBJ2-3, the full variable domain reads GAGVSQSPSNKVTEKGKDVELRCDPISGHTALYWYRQSLGQGLEFLIYFQGNSAPDKSGLPSDRFSAERTGGSVSTLTIQRTQQEDSAVYLCASSLGGSGRSQFFGPGTRLTVL.